This T cell receptor beta chain was recorded in a study of cytomegalovirus exposure and HLA in healthy donors. Study-level points and caveats: According to reports, the classifier identified cytomegalovirus status with high specificity and sensitivity. The presence/absence work took it that sequencing depth was about the same across donors.

The V gene end was trimmed by 5 bases and the J gene end by 5 bases; junction bases not matched to a gene: 12. The germline V gene has CDR1 PRHDT and CDR2 FYEKMQ (reference sequence). The CDR3 is 17 amino acids. With 60 Vbeta and 13 Jbeta primers, the PCR was carried out. TCRdb keeps only in-frame clones here, not all; method: immunoSEQ multiplex PCR. The table for this sample gives fewer than 100,000 clones. Concerning this clone: The antigen is not known.

The sample comprised PBMCs. The chain carries TRBV13 and TRBJ2-2; 9 positions match TRBD1. The sequence came from a woman aged 60-70 years in good health and CMV-seronegative. CDR3 nucleotide sequence: TGTGCCAGCAGCCCGGACAGGGGTTCCCCGAGGACCGGGGAGCTGTTTTTT. Encoded protein: CASSPDRGSPRTGELFF.